Listed below are T cell receptor beta chains from one sample, sequenced in a study of T cells in Graves' hyperthyroidism and ophthalmopathy. From the multiplex PCR reads, TCRdb called clonotypes with MiXCR, one entry per CDR3 protein. The data contain fewer than 450,000 distinct CDR3 sequences, roughly 15% of them singletons. Sequenced sample: blood. These receptors all come from an older woman with Graves' ophthalmopathy. The CDR3 runs from the conserved cysteine through the conserved F or W. The D gene is left open where the match is weak. Expanded clones are given a class, and other clones once, few, many or no size at all.

TRBV19,NA,TRBJ2-3,few,TGTGCCAGTAGTCCAAGCCTGTTGGCGGATACGCAGTATTTT,CASSPSLLADTQYF
TRBV5-1,TRBD1,TRBJ2-7,many,TGCGCCAGCAGCTTGGACGTGGCAGGGGGCGACGAGCAGTACTTC,CASSLDVAGGDEQYF
TRBV9,TRBD2,TRBJ2-2,NA,TGTGCCAGCAGCGTAGCCGGGGCGGGAGCCGGGGAGCTGTTTTTT,CASSVAGAGAGELFF
TRBV6-6,NA,TRBJ2-5,NA,TGTGCCAGCAGTTACCCCACAGGGTCAGAGACCCAGTACTTC,CASSYPTGSETQYF
TRBV5-1,TRBD1,TRBJ1-1,NA,TGCGCCAGCAGCCCAGGGGGCGCCGAAACTGAAGCTTTCTTT,CASSPGGAETEAFF
TRBV7-8,NA,TRBJ2-3,NA,TGTGCCAGCAGCCCGTTACCCCGCACAGATACGCAGTATTTT,CASSPLPRTDTQYF
TRBV5-1,NA,TRBJ2-1,many,TGCGCCAGCAGCTTGGTCGGGAGCGATGAGCAGTTCTTC,CASSLVGSDEQFF
TRBV11-3,TRBD2,TRBJ2-5,NA,TGTGCCAGCAGCCCTGGACTAGCGGTTGAAGAGACCCAGTACTTC,CASSPGLAVEETQYF
TRBV29-1,TRBD1,TRBJ2-1,few,TGCAGCGTGATGACAGGGTCCTACAATGAGCAGTTCTTC,CSVMTGSYNEQFF
TRBV7-2,NA,TRBJ2-1,many,TGTGCCAGCAGCTTAATAGGTTTGGCTCTCAATGAGCAGTTCTTC,CASSLIGLALNEQFF
TRBV6-1,TRBD1,TRBJ2-3,few,TGTGCCAGCAGCCGGACAGGGGGAGCAGATACGCAGTATTTT,CASSRTGGADTQYF
TRBV6-1,NA,TRBJ2-7,many,TGTGCCAGCAACCGCGGACCGGCTTACGAGCAGTACTTC,CASNRGPAYEQYF
TRBV24-1,NA,TRBJ2-5,many,TGTGCCACCAGTGACAGGACCATAGGGGAGACCCAGTACTTC,CATSDRTIGETQYF
TRBV27,NA,TRBJ1-6,NA,TGTGCCAGCAGTTTAATCAGCTATAATTCACCCCTCCACTTT,CASSLISYNSPLHF
TRBV20-1,TRBD2,TRBJ2-7,many,TGCAGTGCTAGAGGACTAGCGGGGGCCTCCTACGAGCAGTACTTC,CSARGLAGASYEQYF
TRBV12-5,NA,TRBJ2-7,few,TGTGCTAGTGCTCTGGGGGGAGCCTACGAGCAGTACTTC,CASALGGAYEQYF
TRBV11-2,TRBD1,TRBJ2-7,many,TGTGCCAGCAGCTTTGGGGCAGGGGGACGCGAGCAGTACTTC,CASSFGAGGREQYF
TRBV20-1,NA,TRBJ2-7,few,TGCAGTGCTTCCGATATTTCAGGGACCTACGAGCAGTACTTC,CSASDISGTYEQYF
TRBV11-1,NA,TRBJ2-6,many,TGTGCCAGCAGCCAGAGCAGGGTGGAGGGTACCAACGTCCTGACTTTC,CASSQSRVEGTNVLTF
TRBV5-6,NA,TRBJ2-7,few,TGTGCCAGCAGCCTAAGACAGAACTACGAGCAGTACTTC,CASSLRQNYEQYF
TRBV28,TRBD1,TRBJ2-3,many,TGTGCCAGCAAAAACCCGGGACAGGGGTTCACAGATACGCAGTATTTT,CASKNPGQGFTDTQYF
TRBV10-3,TRBD1,TRBJ2-5,many,TGTGCCATCAGTAGCGACAGGGGAGGCGAGACCCAGTACTTC,CAISSDRGGETQYF
TRBV5-1,TRBD2,TRBJ2-3,many,TGCGCCAGCAGCGTTGATAGCGGGATCCCCACAGATACGCAGTATTTT,CASSVDSGIPTDTQYF
TRBV5-1,NA,TRBJ2-2,many,TGCGCCAGCAGCTTCAGTGGAGCGAACACCGGGGAGCTGTTTTTT,CASSFSGANTGELFF
TRBV7-8,NA,TRBJ2-3,many,TGTGCCAGCAGCCGGGACTTCCCCACAGATACGCAGTATTTT,CASSRDFPTDTQYF
TRBV12-3/TRBV12-4,TRBD2,TRBJ2-3,few,TGTGCCAGCAGTTATCGGACTAGCGGGGACGGGCAGTATTTT,CASSYRTSGDGQYF
TRBV5-1,TRBD2,TRBJ2-5,few,TGCGCCAGCAGCTCCCGGATAGCGGGACCCCAAGAGACCCAGTACTTC,CASSSRIAGPQETQYF
TRBV24-1,NA,TRBJ2-3,few,TGTGCCACCAGTCGTAGAAGCGAAGGTCCAGATACGCAGTATTTT,CATSRRSEGPDTQYF
TRBV11-2,NA,TRBJ2-1,many,TGTGCCAGCAGGTCCACCGGGACTTCCTACAATGAGCAGTTCTTC,CASRSTGTSYNEQFF
TRBV7-2,TRBD2,TRBJ2-7,many,TGTGCCAGCAGCGTACTAGCGGGAACCTACGAGCAGTACTTC,CASSVLAGTYEQYF
TRBV5-1,NA,TRBJ2-1,NA,TGCGCCAGCAGCTTAAGAGGGGGGCTCTACAATGAGCAGTTCTTC,CASSLRGGLYNEQFF
TRBV3-1,TRBD2,TRBJ2-1,few,TGTGCCAGCAGCCAGATGGGACTAGCGGGACCTTCCAGCTCCTACAATGAGCAGTTCTTC,CASSQMGLAGPSSSYNEQFF
TRBV2,TRBD1,TRBJ1-1,many,TGTGCCAGCCAGACAGGGGTTGGAATCACTGAAGCTTTCTTT,CASQTGVGITEAFF
TRBV3-1,TRBD2,TRBJ2-5,many,TGTGCCAGCAGCCCGGGACTAGCGGGAAGGTATGAGACCCAGTACTTC,CASSPGLAGRYETQYF
TRBV9,NA,TRBJ2-3,many,TGTGCCAGCAGCGTAGGTAGCAGATCTAGCACAGATACGCAGTATTTT,CASSVGSRSSTDTQYF
TRBV12-3/TRBV12-4,TRBD2,TRBJ2-5,NA,TGTGCCAGCAGCCCACAAGCGGGAAGGGAGGGGACCCAGTACTTC,CASSPQAGREGTQYF
TRBV4-2,NA,TRBJ1-1,few,TGTGCCAGCTGTGGGGGGGCGGGAGCTTTCTTT,CASCGGAGAFF
TRBV19,NA,TRBJ1-2,few,TGTGCCAGTAGAAAAGACGGGACACCTTCTTATGGCTACACCTTC,CASRKDGTPSYGYTF
TRBV28,TRBD1,TRBJ2-5,NA,TGTGCCAGCAGTTCTCTACAGGGGGCGGGTCGGGAGACCCAGTACTTC,CASSSLQGAGRETQYF
TRBV5-1,NA,TRBJ2-7,many,TGCGCCAGCAGCCCCAGCGCCGGCGGTAGGAGCTCCTACGAGCAGTACTTC,CASSPSAGGRSSYEQYF
TRBV5-6,TRBD2,TRBJ2-7,few,TGTGCCAGTACTCAAGCGGGAGGACGACGCGAGCAGTACTTC,CASTQAGGRREQYF
TRBV6-2/TRBV6-3,NA,TRBJ2-2,NA,TGTGCCAGACTAAATAGGGAGAACACCGGGGAGCTGTTTTTT,CARLNRENTGELFF
TRBV28,NA,TRBJ2-7,many,TGTGCCAGCAGTTTACTGGACGAGCAGTACTTC,CASSLLDEQYF
TRBV9,TRBD2,TRBJ2-1,many,TGTGCCAGTAGTGTACTAGCGGGAGGGCCGAATGAGCAGTTCTTC,CASSVLAGGPNEQFF
TRBV7-2,NA,TRBJ2-1,NA,TGTGCCAGCGGGAGCGTCTACAATGAGCAGTTCTTC,CASGSVYNEQFF
TRBV18,NA,TRBJ2-6,NA,TGTGCCAGCTCACCAACTCCGCAGGGCAGCGCTGGGGCCAACGTCCTGACTTTC,CASSPTPQGSAGANVLTF
TRBV9,NA,TRBJ2-1,few,TGTGCCAGCAGCGTAGGGACAGCGGACTACAATGAGCAGTTCTTC,CASSVGTADYNEQFF
TRBV6-1,TRBD2,TRBJ2-3,NA,TGTGCCAGCACTAACGGAGCGGGGGGTCGGACAGATACGCAGTATTTT,CASTNGAGGRTDTQYF
TRBV7-3,NA,TRBJ2-1,many,TGTGCCAGCAGCTTAAGCGGGCCTAATGAGCAGTTCTTC,CASSLSGPNEQFF
TRBV2,TRBD1,TRBJ1-3,many,TGTGCCAGCAGCAGGGGGCTCGGAAACACCATATATTTT,CASSRGLGNTIYF
TRBV2,TRBD2,TRBJ2-1,many,TGTGCCAGCAATCTTAGCGGGGGGTCTTACAATGAGCAGTTCTTC,CASNLSGGSYNEQFF
TRBV5-1,TRBD1,TRBJ1-6,many,TGCGCCAGCAGCAAGCCGGGACAGGGGGCGAGTTCACCCCTCCACTTT,CASSKPGQGASSPLHF
TRBV28,TRBD2,TRBJ2-7,few,TGTGCCTCCCATAACCCTCGGGACTACCCCCACGAGCAGTACTTC,CASHNPRDYPHEQYF
TRBV20-1,TRBD2,TRBJ2-7,many,TGCAGTGCACCTAGCGGGAGGCTGAGGGAGCAGTACTTC,CSAPSGRLREQYF
TRBV7-3,TRBD2,TRBJ2-1,many,TGTGCCAGCAGCCTAGGTAGCGGGATAAATGAGCAGTTCTTC,CASSLGSGINEQFF
TRBV3-1,NA,TRBJ2-3,many,TGTGCCAGCAGCCATCAGCCGACAGATACGCAGTATTTT,CASSHQPTDTQYF
TRBV6-1,TRBD1,TRBJ2-3,NA,TGTGCCAGCAGCCCGGACACTAGACAGGGTTGGGTTACGCAGTATTTT,CASSPDTRQGWVTQYF